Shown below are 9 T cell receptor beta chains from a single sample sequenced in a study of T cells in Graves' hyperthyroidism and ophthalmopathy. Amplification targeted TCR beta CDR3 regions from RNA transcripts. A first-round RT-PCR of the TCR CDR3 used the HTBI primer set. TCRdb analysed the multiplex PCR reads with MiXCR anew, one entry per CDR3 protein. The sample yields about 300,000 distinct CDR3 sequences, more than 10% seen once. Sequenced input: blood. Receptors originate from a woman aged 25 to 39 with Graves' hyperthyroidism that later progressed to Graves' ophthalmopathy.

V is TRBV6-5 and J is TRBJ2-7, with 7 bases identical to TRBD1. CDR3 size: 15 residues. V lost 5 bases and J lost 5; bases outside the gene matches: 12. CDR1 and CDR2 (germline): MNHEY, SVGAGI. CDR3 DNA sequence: TGTGCCAGCAGTCACAGGGGATTAAATCCGGACGAGCAGTACTTC. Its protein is CASSHRGLNPDEQYF.

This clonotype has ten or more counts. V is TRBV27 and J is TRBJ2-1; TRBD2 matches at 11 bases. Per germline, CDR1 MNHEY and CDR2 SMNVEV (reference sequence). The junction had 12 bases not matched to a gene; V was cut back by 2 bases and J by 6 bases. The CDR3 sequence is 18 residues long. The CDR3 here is CASSLPPLLAGVVNEQFF. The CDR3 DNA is TGTGCCAGCAGTTTACCTCCGTTACTAGCGGGAGTGGTCAATGAGCAGTTCTTC.

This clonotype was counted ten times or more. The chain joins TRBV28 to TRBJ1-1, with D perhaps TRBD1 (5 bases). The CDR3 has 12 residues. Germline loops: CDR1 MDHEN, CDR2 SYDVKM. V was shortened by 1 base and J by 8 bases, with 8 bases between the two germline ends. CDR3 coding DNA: TGTGCCAGCAGTTTATTGGAGGGGGAAGCTTTCTTT. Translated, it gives CASSLLEGEAFF.

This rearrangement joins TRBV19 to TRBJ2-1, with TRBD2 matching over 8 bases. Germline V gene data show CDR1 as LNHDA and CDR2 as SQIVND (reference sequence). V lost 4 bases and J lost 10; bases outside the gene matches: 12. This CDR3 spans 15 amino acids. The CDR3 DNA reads TGTGCCAGTAGTACGGTAGCGGGAACAATTTGGGAGCAGTTCTTC. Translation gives CASSTVAGTIWEQFF.

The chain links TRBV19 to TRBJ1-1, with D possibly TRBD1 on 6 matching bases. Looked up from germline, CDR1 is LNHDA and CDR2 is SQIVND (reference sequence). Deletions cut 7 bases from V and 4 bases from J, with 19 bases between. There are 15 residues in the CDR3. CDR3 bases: TGTGCCAGTATGGGGGCAGGGTGGAGTGGCACTGAAGCTTTCTTT. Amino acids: CASMGAGWSGTEAFF.

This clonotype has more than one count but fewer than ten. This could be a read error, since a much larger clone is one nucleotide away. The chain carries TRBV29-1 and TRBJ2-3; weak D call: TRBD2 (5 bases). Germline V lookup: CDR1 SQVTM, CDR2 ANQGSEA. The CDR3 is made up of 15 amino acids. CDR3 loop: CSAEDLAGYTDTQYF. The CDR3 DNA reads TGCAGCGCTGAAGATCTAGCCGGGTACACAGATACGCAGTATTTT.

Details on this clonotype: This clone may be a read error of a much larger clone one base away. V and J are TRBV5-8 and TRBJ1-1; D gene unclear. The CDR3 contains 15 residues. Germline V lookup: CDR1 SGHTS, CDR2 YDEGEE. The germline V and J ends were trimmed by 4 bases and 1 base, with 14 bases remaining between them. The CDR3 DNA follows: TGTGCCAGCAGCCCGAGCGAGTATACGAACACTGAAGCTTTCTTT. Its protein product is CASSPSEYTNTEAFF.

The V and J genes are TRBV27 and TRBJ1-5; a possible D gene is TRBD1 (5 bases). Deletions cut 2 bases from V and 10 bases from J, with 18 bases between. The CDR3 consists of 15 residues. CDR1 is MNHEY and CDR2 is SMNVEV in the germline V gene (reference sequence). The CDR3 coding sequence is TGTGCCAGCAGTTTAGTAGGGGTTGGGGCTAAACCCCAGCATTTT. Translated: CASSLVGVGAKPQHF.

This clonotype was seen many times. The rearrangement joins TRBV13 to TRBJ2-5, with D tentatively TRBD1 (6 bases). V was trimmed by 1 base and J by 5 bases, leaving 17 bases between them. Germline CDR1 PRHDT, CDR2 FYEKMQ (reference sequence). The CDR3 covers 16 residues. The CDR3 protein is CASSLEGNRAGETQYF. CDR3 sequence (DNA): TGTGCCAGCAGCTTAGAGGGAAACAGGGCTGGGGAGACCCAGTACTTC.